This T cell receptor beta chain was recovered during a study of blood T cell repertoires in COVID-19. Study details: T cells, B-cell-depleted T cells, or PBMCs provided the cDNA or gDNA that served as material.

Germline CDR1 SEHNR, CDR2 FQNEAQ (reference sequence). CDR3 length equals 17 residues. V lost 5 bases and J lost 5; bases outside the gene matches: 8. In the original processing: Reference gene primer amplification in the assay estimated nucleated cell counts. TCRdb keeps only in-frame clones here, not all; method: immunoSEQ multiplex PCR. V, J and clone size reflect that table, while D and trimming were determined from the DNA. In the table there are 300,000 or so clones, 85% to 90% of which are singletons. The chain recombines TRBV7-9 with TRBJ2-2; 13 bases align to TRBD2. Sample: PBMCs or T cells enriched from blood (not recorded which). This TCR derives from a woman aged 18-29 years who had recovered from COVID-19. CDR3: CASSGRTSGSYTGELFF. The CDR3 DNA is TGTGCCAGCAGCGGCCGGACTAGCGGGAGTTATACCGGGGAGCTGTTTTTT.